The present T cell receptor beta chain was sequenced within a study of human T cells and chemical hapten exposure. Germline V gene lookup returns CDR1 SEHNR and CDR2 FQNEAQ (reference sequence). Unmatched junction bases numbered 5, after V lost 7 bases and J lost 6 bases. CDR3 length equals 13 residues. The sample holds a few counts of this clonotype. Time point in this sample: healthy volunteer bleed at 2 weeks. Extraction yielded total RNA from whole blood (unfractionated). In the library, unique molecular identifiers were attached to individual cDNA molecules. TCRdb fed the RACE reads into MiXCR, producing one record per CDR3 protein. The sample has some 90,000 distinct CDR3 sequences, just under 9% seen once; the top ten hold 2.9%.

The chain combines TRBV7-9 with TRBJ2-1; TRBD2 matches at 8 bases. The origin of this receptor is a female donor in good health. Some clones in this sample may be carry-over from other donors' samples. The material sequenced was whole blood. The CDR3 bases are TGTGCCAGCACCGGACTAGCAGCCAATGAGCAGTTCTTC. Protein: CASTGLAANEQFF.